The following is a T cell receptor beta chain sequence with its context. Its target is not known. This record comes from a study of cytomegalovirus exposure and HLA in healthy donors. Study context: It was reported in a later analysis that the 120 validation repertoires used the same platform as the 666 first-cohort repertoires. Study results and limitations: Cytomegalovirus-associated TCR beta chains were listed, numbering some 180.

The V end was cut by 0 bases, the J end by 0 bases, with 10 bases between. The CDR3 is 17 residues long. CDR1 and CDR2 (germline): SGDLS, YYNGEE. Clones were sequenced by immunoSEQ multiplex PCR, and TCRdb holds only the in-frame ones, with some missing. The sample has some 150,000 clones; approximately 88% are singletons. While the first cohort had hundreds of subjects, the donors belonged to the separate validation cohort of roughly 130 subjects. This sequence originates from a young man in good health and CMV-seropositive. Sequenced: PBMCs. The chain is built from TRBV9 and TRBJ2-6; D unresolved. In DNA form, the CDR3 reads TGTGCCAGCAGCGTAGATCTCCCCTACTCTGGGGCCAACGTCCTGACTTTC. Translated: CASSVDLPYSGANVLTF. Variable domain in full (rest from reference TRBV9 and TRBJ2-6): DSGVTQTPKHLITATGQRVTLRCSPRSGDLSVYWYQQSLDQGLQFLIQYYNGEERAKGNILERFSAQQFPDLHSELNLSSLELGDSALYFCASSVDLPYSGANVLTFGAGSRLTVL.